The T cell receptor beta chain under discussion was sequenced for a study of blood T cell repertoires in COVID-19. Across the whole study: T cells, B-cell-depleted T cells, or PBMCs provided the cDNA or gDNA that served as material.

The V end lost 4 bases, the J end lost 1 base, and 15 bases lay between the germline ends. Per germline, CDR1 SGHKS and CDR2 YYEKEE (reference sequence). CDR3 size: 16 residues. The authors' processing: The authors estimated nucleated cell counts from reference gene primer amplification. Generated by immunoSEQ multiplex PCR, the TCRdb table keeps only in-frame clones and is missing some. The V and J calls and clone size are taken from that table; D and trimming were inferred from the DNA. The repertoire consists of 86,000 or so clones, with 86% occurring once and the leading ten covering 4.5% to 6%. The receptor was derived from a man aged 45-65 years with active or convalescent COVID-19. The chain carries TRBV5-5 and TRBJ1-5, with D possibly TRBD1 on 5 matching bases. The sample was peripheral blood. The CDR3 DNA is TGTGCCAGCAGCCGGGACGCGGGGAGGAGCAATCAGCCCCAGCATTTT. It translates to CASSRDAGRSNQPQHF.